This T cell receptor beta chain originates from a study of blood T cells in healthy people across ages. Combining a sample-barcoded 5' primer with a J-beta primer mix, a second PCR ran for about 6 to 12 cycles. TCRdb passed the 5' RACE reads through MiXCR, listing each CDR3 protein once. The data show fewer than 800,000 distinct CDR3 sequences, over 45% seen once. Donors were healthy Caucasian individuals from Russia aged about 6 to 100. PBMCs numbering at least 7 million were isolated per sample. Germline assignment: CDR1 SGHTA and CDR2 FQGNSA. V gave up 3 bases and J gave up 0 bases; unmatched junction bases: 6. The CDR3 length is 17 residues.

J is TRBJ2-5 and V is TRBV7-2; 11 bases map to TRBD2. The sample comprised blood. This sequence originates from a woman aged 55-69 years in good health. CDR3 protein: CASSFLGLAAYQETQYF. CDR3 bases: TGTGCCAGCAGCTTTCTGGGACTAGCGGCGTACCAAGAGACCCAGTACTTC.